Listed here are 19 T cell receptor beta chains from one sample, sequenced in a study of Tregs in tolerant kidney transplant recipients. CFSE-labeled recipient PBMCs were cultured more than 5 days with irradiated graft donor PBMCs, then FACS-sorted. The repertoire was sequenced with immunoSEQ multiplex PCR; TCRdb's copy has only in-frame clones and lacks some. The table includes 15,000 to 18,000 clones, 53% detected once. No antigen is known for these receptors. The specimen was CD4+ T cells from blood cultured with allogeneic cells, collected before the transplant. The source is a human patient who received a combined kidney and bone marrow transplant.

The chain uses TRBV11-2 and TRBJ2-1; D may be TRBD1 (5 bases). The CDR3 runs 15 residues. Germline CDR1 SGHAT, CDR2 FQNNGV. Trimming removed 3 bases from V and 7 bases from J, with 16 bases in between. CDR3 amino acids: CASSLGLGAGNEQFF. The CDR3 nucleotides are TGTGCCAGCAGCTTGGGGCTAGGGGCCGGGAATGAGCAGTTCTTC.

This clone occurred a few times. A much larger clone differs from this one at a single base, so this may be a read error. The gene calls are TRBV4-2 and TRBJ2-1; 11 bases are a match to TRBD2. CDR1 and CDR2 (germline): LGHNA, YNFKEQ. V trimming: 3 bases; J trimming: 5 bases; junction bases outside the gene matches: 6. The CDR3 contains 16 residues. The CDR3 DNA is TGTGCCAGCAGCCAGCAACTAGCGGGGGCGCACAATGAGCAGTTCTTC. It specifies CASSQQLAGAHNEQFF.

The rearrangement uses TRBV7-9 and TRBJ2-3; no clear D. Looked up from germline, CDR1 is SEHNR and CDR2 is FQNEAQ (reference sequence). CDR3 size: 15 residues. With 5 bases removed from V and 6 bases from J, the gap between germline ends came to 18 bases. For the CDR3, the DNA is TGTGCCAGCAGCCCCAGCGTTTATTTCGGGGATACGCAGTATTTT. Translating it yields CASSPSVYFGDTQYF.

The chain has TRBV13 and TRBJ2-3; D possibly corresponds to TRBD1 (6 bases). Trimming took 7 bases from V and 4 from J, leaving 18 bases between them. CDR3 length: 15 amino acids. The germline V gene encodes CDR1 PRHDT and CDR2 FYEKMQ (reference sequence). CDR3 loop: CASTADRRIADTQYF. The CDR3 coding sequence is TGTGCCAGCACCGCAGACAGGAGGATCGCAGATACGCAGTATTTT.

The chain combines TRBV15 with TRBJ1-2; TRBD1 matches 7 bases. Looked up from germline, CDR1 is LNHNV and CDR2 is YYDKDF (reference sequence). This CDR3 has 14 amino acids. With V trimmed by 1 base and J by 4 bases, 3 bases remained unmatched. CDR3: CATSRAWDSYGYTF. The CDR3 DNA follows: TGTGCCACCAGCAGAGCGTGGGACAGCTATGGCTACACCTTC.

This rearrangement joins TRBV4-2 to TRBJ1-5, with 7 bases lining up with TRBD1. Germline values: CDR1 LGHNA, CDR2 YNFKEQ. The CDR3 has 15 amino acids. After removal of 4 bases from V and 0 bases from J, the junction contained 3 bases not matched to a gene. DNA of the CDR3: TGTGCCAGCAGCCCAGGGGGGTATAGCAATCAGCCCCAGCATTTT. The encoded protein is CASSPGGYSNQPQHF.

The chain combines TRBV5-6 with TRBJ1-4, with TRBD1 matching over 8 bases. Germline V gene lookup returns CDR1 SGHDT and CDR2 YYEEEE. The V gene end was trimmed by 1 base and the J gene end by 6 bases; junction bases not matched to a gene: 5. This CDR3 is built from 15 residues. The CDR3 sequence is CASSLMVQGDEKLFF. The CDR3, as DNA: TGTGCCAGCAGCTTGATGGTACAGGGGGATGAAAAACTGTTTTTT. Full variable domain (rest looked up from reference TRBV5-6 and TRBJ1-4): DAGVTQSPTHLIKTRGQQVTLRCSPKSGHDTVSWYQQALGQGPQFIFQYYEEEERQRGNFPDRFSGHQFPNYSSELNVNALLLGDSALYLCASSLMVQGDEKLFFGSGTQLSVL.

The chain uses TRBV5-6 and TRBJ1-4; TRBD1 might be the D (6 bases). The V end lost 4 bases, the J end lost 5 bases, and 12 bases lay between the germline ends. CDR1 and CDR2 (germline): SGHDT, YYEEEE. The CDR3 contains 14 residues. DNA for the CDR3: TGTGCCAGCAGCCTGGACAGTACCAATGAAAAACTGTTTTTT. This translates into CASSLDSTNEKLFF.

The chain carries TRBV6-6 and TRBJ1-2; no clear D. The CDR3 is made up of 13 amino acids. Germline CDR1 and CDR2: MNHNY and SVGAGI (reference sequence). With 6 bases removed from V and 2 bases from J, the gap between germline ends came to 10 bases. The CDR3 reads CASRVTRNYGYTF. The CDR3 DNA reads as TGTGCCAGCAGAGTTACGAGGAACTATGGCTACACCTTC.

V usage is TRBV5-1 and J usage is TRBJ1-2, with D tentatively TRBD1 (5 bases). The CDR3 covers 15 residues. Germline CDR1 is SGHRS and CDR2 is YFSETQ. The V end was cut by 4 bases, the J end by 4 bases, with 17 bases between. The CDR3 protein is CASSAQGSDGYGYTF. CDR3 sequence (DNA): TGCGCCAGCAGCGCCCAGGGAAGCGATGGCTATGGCTACACCTTC.

This chain links TRBV7-3 with TRBJ2-3, with 12 bases that match TRBD2. The trim removed 5 bases at V and 6 bases at J, leaving 6 bases unmatched. CDR3 size: 15 residues. Germline CDR1 and CDR2: SGHTA and FQGTGA. The CDR3 DNA sequence: TGTGCCAGCAGCGCTTCCGGGACTAGCGGGGATACGCAGTATTTT. This codes for CASSASGTSGDTQYF. The whole variable domain, filled in from reference TRBV7-3 and TRBJ2-3, reads GAGVSQTPSNKVTEKGKYVELRCDPISGHTALYWYRQSLGQGPEFLIYFQGTGAADDSGLPNDRFFAVRPEGSVSTLKIQRTERGDSAVYLCASSASGTSGDTQYFGPGTRLTVL.

The rearrangement uses TRBV18 and TRBJ1-1; TRBD1 matches at 10 bases. CDR3 length: 14 amino acids. V was clipped by 3 bases and J by 5 bases; unmatched bases: 3. Germline CDR1 reads KGHSH; CDR2 reads LQKENI. This CDR3 is CASSPGTGDTEAFF. The CDR3 DNA sequence: TGTGCCAGCTCACCCGGGACAGGGGATACTGAAGCTTTCTTT.

This rearrangement joins TRBV4-1 to TRBJ1-1; D not resolved. The CDR3 is made up of 14 amino acids. Germline V CDR1 and CDR2: MGHRA, YSYEKL. The ends were cut back, 3 bases at V and 5 bases at J, with 13 bases in the middle. The CDR3 sequence: CASSQGGFRTEAFF. The CDR3 bases are TGCGCCAGCAGCCAGGGAGGGTTTAGGACTGAAGCTTTCTTT.

This clone is termed medium-sized (0.01 to 0.1%). The CDR3 bases are TGTGCCAGCTCACCAAGGTCTAGCTGGGGGACCCAGTACTTC. Translating gives CASSPRSSWGTQYF. This chain joins TRBV18 and TRBJ2-5; a weak D match, TRBD2 (5 bases). This CDR3 is 14 amino acids long. V dropped 2 bases and J dropped 7 bases, with 14 bases sitting between them. Germline V lookup: CDR1 KGHSH, CDR2 LQKENI.

CDR3 residues: CASSDFLAGDEQYF. CDR3 DNA: TGTGCCAGCAGTGATTTCCTAGCGGGAGACGAGCAGTACTTC. V is TRBV6-6 and J is TRBJ2-7, with TRBD2 matching over 10 bases. V gave up 5 bases and J gave up 5 bases; unmatched junction bases: 6. Germline CDR1 reads MNHNY; CDR2 reads SVGAGI (reference sequence). This CDR3 has 14 residues.

The chain is built from TRBV7-2 and TRBJ2-3; 9 bases are a match to TRBD2. Germline V gene data show CDR1 as SGHTA and CDR2 as FQGNSA. This CDR3 comprises 16 residues. V dropped 5 bases and J dropped 2; count of bases not matched to a gene: 8. CDR3 in amino acids: CASSGRGGRNTDTQYF. As DNA, the CDR3 is TGTGCCAGCAGCGGGCGGGGGGGGCGGAACACAGATACGCAGTATTTT.

This clone was found a few times. The chain couples TRBV7-2 to TRBJ1-1; TRBD1 matches 10 bases. This CDR3 is 16 amino acids long. Germline trimming cut 2 bases from V and 5 bases from J; bases unmatched to any gene: 8. Germline V lookup: CDR1 SGHTA, CDR2 FQGNSA. CDR3 sequence reads: CASSLWTGGTITEAFF. CDR3 nucleotide sequence: TGTGCCAGCAGCTTATGGACAGGGGGTACGATTACTGAAGCTTTCTTT.

This clone was observed a few times. The chain has TRBV11-2 and TRBJ2-1, with TRBD2 matching 8 bases. Germline loops: CDR1 SGHAT, CDR2 FQNNGV. This CDR3 spans 15 amino acids. The V and J ends lost 1 base and 7 bases, in that order; junction bases with no gene match: 6. The CDR3 sequence: CASSLAGGPSNEQFF. CDR3 sequence (DNA): TGTGCCAGCAGCTTAGCGGGGGGGCCGAGTAATGAGCAGTTCTTC.

This rearrangement joins TRBV6-1 to TRBJ1-5; a weak D match, TRBD1 (6 bases). This CDR3 has 13 amino acids. Trimming stripped 11 bases from V and 3 bases from J, with 14 bases between. The germline V gene encodes CDR1 MNHNS and CDR2 SASEGT. Here the CDR3 reads CAGGRVSNQPQHF. The CDR3 nucleotides read TGTGCCGGGGGCAGGGTATCCAATCAGCCCCAGCATTTT.